This T cell receptor beta chain was captured in a study of control samples from healthy donors and cancer patients. The CDR3 is 15 amino acids. The V end was cut by 5 bases, the J end by 10 bases, with 23 bases between. In germline, CDR1 is MDHEN, CDR2 SYDVKM. Only in-frame clones appear in the TCRdb table, and some are missing; sequencing was by immunoSEQ multiplex PCR. The sample is made up of fewer than 250,000 clones, and the top ten hold roughly 2.2% of it. The sequence came from a woman aged 25 to 45 in good health. The V gene is TRBV28, the J gene TRBJ1-1; possible D gene TRBD1, 5 bases. Sequences were obtained from blood. This CDR3 is CASSPHWSGYVAAFF. In DNA, the CDR3 is TGTGCCAGCAGTCCGCACTGGTCAGGGTATGTGGCAGCTTTCTTT.